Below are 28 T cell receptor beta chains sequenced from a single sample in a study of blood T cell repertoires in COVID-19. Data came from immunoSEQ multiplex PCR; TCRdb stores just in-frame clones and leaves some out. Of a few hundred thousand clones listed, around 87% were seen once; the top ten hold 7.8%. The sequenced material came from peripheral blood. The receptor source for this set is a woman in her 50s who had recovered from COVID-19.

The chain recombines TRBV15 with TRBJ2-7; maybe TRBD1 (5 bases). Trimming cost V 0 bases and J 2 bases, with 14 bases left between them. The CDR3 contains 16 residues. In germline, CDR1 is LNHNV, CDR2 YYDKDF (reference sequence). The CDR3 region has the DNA TGTGCCACCAGCAGAGATTGGGGCAGCCGACCCTACGAGCAGTACTTC. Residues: CATSRDWGSRPYEQYF.

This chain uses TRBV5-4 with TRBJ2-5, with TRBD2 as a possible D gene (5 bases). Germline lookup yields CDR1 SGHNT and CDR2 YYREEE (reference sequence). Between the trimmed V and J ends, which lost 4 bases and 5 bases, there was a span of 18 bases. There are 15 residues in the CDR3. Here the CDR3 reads CASSTPSGLEETQYF. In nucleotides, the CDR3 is TGTGCCAGCAGCACCCCTAGTGGACTTGAGGAGACCCAGTACTTC.

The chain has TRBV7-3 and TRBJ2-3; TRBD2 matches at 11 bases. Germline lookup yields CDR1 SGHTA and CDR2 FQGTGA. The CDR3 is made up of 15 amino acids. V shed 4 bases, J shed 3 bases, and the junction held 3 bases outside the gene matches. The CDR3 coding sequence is TGTGCCAGCAGCTCTCTAGCGGGAGGTACAGATACGCAGTATTTT. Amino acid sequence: CASSSLAGGTDTQYF.

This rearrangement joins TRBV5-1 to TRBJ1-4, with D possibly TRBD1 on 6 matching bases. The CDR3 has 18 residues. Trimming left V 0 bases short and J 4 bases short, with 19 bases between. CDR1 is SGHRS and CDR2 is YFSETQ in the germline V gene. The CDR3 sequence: CASSLVPPRDNLNEKLFF. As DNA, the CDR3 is TGCGCCAGCAGCTTGGTCCCCCCCCGGGACAACCTTAATGAAAAACTGTTTTTT.

CDR3 in amino acids: CASGDSPSGANVLTF. The CDR3 DNA reads as TGTGCCAGCGGAGATTCACCCTCTGGGGCCAACGTCCTGACTTTC. This chain connects TRBV7-9 to TRBJ2-6; unclear D gene. The CDR3 spans 15 residues. Germline-derived CDR1 and CDR2 are SEHNR and FQNEAQ (reference sequence). Trimming left V 8 bases short and J 0 bases short, with 11 bases between.

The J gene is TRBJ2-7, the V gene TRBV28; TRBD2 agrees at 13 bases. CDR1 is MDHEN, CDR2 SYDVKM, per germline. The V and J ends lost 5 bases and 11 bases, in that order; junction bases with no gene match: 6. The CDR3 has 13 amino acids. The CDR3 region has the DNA TGTGCCAGCAGTCCCCCGGGACTAGCGGGAAAGTACTTC. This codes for CASSPPGLAGKYF.

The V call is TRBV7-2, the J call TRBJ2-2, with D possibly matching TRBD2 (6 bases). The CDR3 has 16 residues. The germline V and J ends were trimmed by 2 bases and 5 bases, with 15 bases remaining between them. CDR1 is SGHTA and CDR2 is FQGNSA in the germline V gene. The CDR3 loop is CASSLSGTFSTGELFF. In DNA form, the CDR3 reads TGTGCCAGCAGCTTATCCGGGACTTTCTCAACCGGGGAGCTGTTTTTT.

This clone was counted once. CDR3 coding DNA: TGTGCCAGCAGCCAAGCGGGAGCGGGAGTCTCAGATACGCAGTATTTT. Translation gives CASSQAGAGVSDTQYF. The V call is TRBV2, the J call TRBJ2-3, with 8 bases matching TRBD2. The CDR3 length is 16 residues. Germline CDR1 SNHLY, CDR2 FYNNEI. V gave up 6 bases and J gave up 4 bases; unmatched junction bases: 12.

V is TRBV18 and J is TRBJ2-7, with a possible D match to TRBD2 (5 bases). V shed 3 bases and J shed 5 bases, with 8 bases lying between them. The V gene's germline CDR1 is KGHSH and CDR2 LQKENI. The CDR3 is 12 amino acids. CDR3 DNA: TGTGCCAGCTCACCTCGGGGTGACGAGCAGTACTTC. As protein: CASSPRGDEQYF.

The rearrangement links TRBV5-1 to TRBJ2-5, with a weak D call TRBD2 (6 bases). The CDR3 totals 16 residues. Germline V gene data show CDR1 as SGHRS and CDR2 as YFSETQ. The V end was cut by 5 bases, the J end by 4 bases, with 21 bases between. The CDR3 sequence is CASSSLGGESGETQYF. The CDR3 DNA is TGCGCCAGCAGTTCGCTCGGAGGGGAGTCTGGAGAGACCCAGTACTTC.

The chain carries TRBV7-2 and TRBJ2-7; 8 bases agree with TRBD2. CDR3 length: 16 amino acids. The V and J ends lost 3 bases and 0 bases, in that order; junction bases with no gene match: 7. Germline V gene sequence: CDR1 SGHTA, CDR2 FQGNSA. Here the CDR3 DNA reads TGTGCCAGCAGCTTTAATGGCGGGGGGAGCTCCTACGAGCAGTACTTC. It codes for CASSFNGGGSSYEQYF.

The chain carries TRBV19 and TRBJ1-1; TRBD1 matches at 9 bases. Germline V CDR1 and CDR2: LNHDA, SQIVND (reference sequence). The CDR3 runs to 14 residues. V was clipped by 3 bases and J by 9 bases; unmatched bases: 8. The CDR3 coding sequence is TGTGCCAGTAGTATCCGGCGGGACAGGGACCAAGCTTTCTTT. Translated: CASSIRRDRDQAFF.

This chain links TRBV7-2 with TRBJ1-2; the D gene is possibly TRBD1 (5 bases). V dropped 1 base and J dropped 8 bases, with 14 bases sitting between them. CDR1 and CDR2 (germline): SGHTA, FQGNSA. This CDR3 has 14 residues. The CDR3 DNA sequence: TGTGCCAGCAGCTTAGAAGCAGGGTTCGGCGGCTACACCTTC. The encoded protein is CASSLEAGFGGYTF.

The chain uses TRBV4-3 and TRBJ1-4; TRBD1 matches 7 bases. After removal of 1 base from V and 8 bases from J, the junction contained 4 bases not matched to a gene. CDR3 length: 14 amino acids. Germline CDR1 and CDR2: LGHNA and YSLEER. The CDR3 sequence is CASSQGQGNEKLFF. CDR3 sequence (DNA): TGCGCCAGCAGCCAAGGACAGGGAAACGAAAAACTGTTTTTT.

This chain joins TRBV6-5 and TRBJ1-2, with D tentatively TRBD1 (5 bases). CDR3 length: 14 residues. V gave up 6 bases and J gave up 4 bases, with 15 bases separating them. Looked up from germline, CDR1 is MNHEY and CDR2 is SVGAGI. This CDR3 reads CASRDSRATYGYTF. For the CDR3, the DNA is TGTGCCAGCAGAGACAGCCGTGCCACCTATGGCTACACCTTC.

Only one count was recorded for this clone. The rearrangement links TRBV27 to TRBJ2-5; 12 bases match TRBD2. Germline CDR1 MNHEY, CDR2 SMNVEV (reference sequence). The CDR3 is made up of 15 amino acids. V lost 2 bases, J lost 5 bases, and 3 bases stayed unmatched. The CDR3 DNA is TGTGCCAGCAGTTTACGTCTAGCGGGAGGGGAGACCCAGTACTTC. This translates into CASSLRLAGGETQYF.

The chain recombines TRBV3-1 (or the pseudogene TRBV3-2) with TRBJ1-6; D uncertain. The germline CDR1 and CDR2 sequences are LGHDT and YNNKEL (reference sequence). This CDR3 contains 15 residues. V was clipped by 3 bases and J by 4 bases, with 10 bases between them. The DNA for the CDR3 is TGTGCCAGCAGCCATGAGGGAAATTATAATTCACCCCTCCACTTT. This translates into CASSHEGNYNSPLHF.

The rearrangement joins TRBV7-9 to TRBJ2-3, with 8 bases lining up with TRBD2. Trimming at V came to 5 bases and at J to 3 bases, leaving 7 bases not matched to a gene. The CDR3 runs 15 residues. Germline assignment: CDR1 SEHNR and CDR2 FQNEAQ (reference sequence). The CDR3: CASSPTGLATDTQYF. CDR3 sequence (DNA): TGTGCCAGCAGCCCTACCGGACTAGCAACAGATACGCAGTATTTT. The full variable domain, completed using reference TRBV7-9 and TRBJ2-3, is DTGVSQNPRHKITKRGQNVTFRCDPISEHNRLYWYRQTLGQGPEFLTYFQNEAQLEKSRLLSDRFSAERPKGSFSTLEIQRTEQGDSAMYLCASSPTGLATDTQYFGPGTRLTVL.

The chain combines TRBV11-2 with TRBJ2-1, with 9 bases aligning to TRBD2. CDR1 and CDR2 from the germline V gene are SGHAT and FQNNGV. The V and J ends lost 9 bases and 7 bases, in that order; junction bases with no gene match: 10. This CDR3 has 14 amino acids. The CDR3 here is CASSAVAGVNEQFF. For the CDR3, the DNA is TGTGCCAGTAGCGCGGTAGCGGGAGTTAATGAGCAGTTCTTC.

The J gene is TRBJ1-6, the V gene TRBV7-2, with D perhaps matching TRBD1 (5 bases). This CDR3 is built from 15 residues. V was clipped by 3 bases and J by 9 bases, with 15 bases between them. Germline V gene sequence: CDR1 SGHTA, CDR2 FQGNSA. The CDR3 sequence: CASSFQGGLSSPLHF. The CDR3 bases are TGTGCCAGCAGCTTCCAGGGTGGGCTAAGTTCACCCCTCCACTTT.

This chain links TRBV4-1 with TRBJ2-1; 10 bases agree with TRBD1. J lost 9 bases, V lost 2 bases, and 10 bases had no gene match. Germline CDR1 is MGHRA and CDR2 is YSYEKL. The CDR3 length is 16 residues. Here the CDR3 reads CASSQHGDRGWTEQFF. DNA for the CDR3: TGCGCCAGCAGCCAACACGGGGACAGGGGTTGGACTGAGCAGTTCTTC.

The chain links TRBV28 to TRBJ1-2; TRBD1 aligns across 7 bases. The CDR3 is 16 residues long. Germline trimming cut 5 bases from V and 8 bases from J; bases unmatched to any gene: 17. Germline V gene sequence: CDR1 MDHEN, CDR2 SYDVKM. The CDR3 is CASSQDRRGPSGGYTF. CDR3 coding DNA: TGTGCCAGCAGTCAGGACAGGAGGGGTCCCTCGGGAGGCTACACCTTC.

CDR3 DNA: TGTGCCAGCAGTCCACAGGGGTCTGATGAAAAACTGTTTTTT. It yields the protein CASSPQGSDEKLFF. This chain uses TRBV28 with TRBJ1-4, with 7 bases lining up with TRBD1. J was trimmed by 6 bases and V by 5 bases; bases with no gene match: 6. The CDR3 has 14 residues. Per germline, CDR1 MDHEN and CDR2 SYDVKM.

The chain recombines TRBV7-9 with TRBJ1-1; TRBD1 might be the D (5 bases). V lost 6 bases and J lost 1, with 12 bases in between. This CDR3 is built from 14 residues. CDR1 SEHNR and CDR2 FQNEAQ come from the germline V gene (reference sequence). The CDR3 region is CASRTDQGNTEAFF. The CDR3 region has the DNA TGTGCCAGCAGAACCGATCAGGGGAACACTGAAGCTTTCTTT.

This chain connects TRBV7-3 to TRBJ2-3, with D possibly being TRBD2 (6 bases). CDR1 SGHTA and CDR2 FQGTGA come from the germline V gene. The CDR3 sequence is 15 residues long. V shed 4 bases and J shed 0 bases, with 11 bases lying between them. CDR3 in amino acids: CASSSGGTSTDTQYF. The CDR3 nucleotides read TGTGCCAGCAGCTCCGGTGGGACTAGCACAGATACGCAGTATTTT. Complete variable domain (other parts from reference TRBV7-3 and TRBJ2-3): GAGVSQTPSNKVTEKGKYVELRCDPISGHTALYWYRQSLGQGPEFLIYFQGTGAADDSGLPNDRFFAVRPEGSVSTLKIQRTERGDSAVYLCASSSGGTSTDTQYFGPGTRLTVL.

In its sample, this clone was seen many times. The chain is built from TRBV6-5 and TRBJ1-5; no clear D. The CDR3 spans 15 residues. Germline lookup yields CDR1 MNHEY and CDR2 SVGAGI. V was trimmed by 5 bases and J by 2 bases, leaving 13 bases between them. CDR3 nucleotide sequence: TGTGCCAGCAGTCCGGACTGGAAAGGCAATCAGCCCCAGCATTTT. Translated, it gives CASSPDWKGNQPQHF.

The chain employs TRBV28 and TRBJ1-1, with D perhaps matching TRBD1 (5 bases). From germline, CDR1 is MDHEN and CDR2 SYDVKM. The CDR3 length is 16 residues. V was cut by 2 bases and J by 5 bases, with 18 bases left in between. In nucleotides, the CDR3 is TGTGCCAGCAGTTTAGGAGGGACCCCGGGGTTGACTGAAGCTTTCTTT. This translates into CASSLGGTPGLTEAFF.

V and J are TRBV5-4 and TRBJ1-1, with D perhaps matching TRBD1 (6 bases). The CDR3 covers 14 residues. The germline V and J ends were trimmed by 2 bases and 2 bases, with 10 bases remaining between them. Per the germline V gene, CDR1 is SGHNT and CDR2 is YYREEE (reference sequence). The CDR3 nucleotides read TGTGCCAGCAGCTTTGGGGGCTACAACACTGAAGCTTTCTTT. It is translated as CASSFGGYNTEAFF.